These 31 T cell receptor beta chains share one sample of origin, sequenced in a study of identifying expanded T cells in peripheral blood. Data came from immunoSEQ multiplex PCR; TCRdb stores just in-frame clones and leaves some out. Among approximately 110,000 clones, about nine tenths were seen once, and the ten largest hold 6.5% to 9%. Sequenced material: blood. Receptor source: a person aged 18 to 70 in good health.

The rearrangement links TRBV11-3 to TRBJ2-3, with 7 bases identical to TRBD1. The CDR3 covers 16 residues. With 0 bases clipped from V and 2 bases from J, the junction kept 5 bases outside the gene matches. The germline CDR1 and CDR2 sequences are SGHNT and YENEEA. The CDR3 loop reads CASSLDRDRLTDTQYF. For the CDR3, the DNA is TGTGCCAGCAGCTTAGATCGGGACAGACTCACAGATACGCAGTATTTT.

The V and J genes are TRBV2 and TRBJ2-7, with D unclear. Trimming stripped 6 bases from V and 6 bases from J, with 0 bases between. The germline CDR1 and CDR2 sequences are SNHLY and FYNNEI. There are 8 residues in the CDR3. CDR3 sequence: CASSEQYF. In nucleotides, the CDR3 is TGTGCCAGCAGCGAGCAGTACTTC.

This chain connects TRBV29-1 to TRBJ1-4; D is possibly TRBD1 (6 bases). Germline CDR1 is SQVTM and CDR2 is ANQGSEA. This CDR3 has 15 amino acids. Deletions cut 5 bases from V and 7 bases from J, with 20 bases between. DNA of the CDR3: TGCAGCGTTAGAAGGGACGGACTAGGGGGTGAAAAACTGTTTTTT. Translation gives CSVRRDGLGGEKLFF.

The chain couples TRBV19 to TRBJ2-3; 9 positions agree with TRBD1. This CDR3 comprises 13 residues. Germline V gene sequence: CDR1 LNHDA, CDR2 SQIVND (reference sequence). V gave up 7 bases and J gave up 6 bases; unmatched junction bases: 5. CDR3 DNA sequence: TGTGCCAGTACTACAGGGGGCTCCGATACGCAGTATTTT. It specifies CASTTGGSDTQYF.

V usage is TRBV6-5 and J usage is TRBJ1-2; the match to TRBD1 covers 10 bases. The CDR3 has 14 amino acids. The V gene end was trimmed by 8 bases and the J gene end by 2 bases; junction bases not matched to a gene: 5. Germline V gene data show CDR1 as MNHEY and CDR2 as SVGAGI. CDR3 sequence reads: CASLPGQGNYGYTF. The CDR3 nucleotides read TGTGCCAGCCTACCGGGACAGGGGAACTATGGCTACACCTTC.

The CDR3 protein is CASSLAGGRAGDTQYF. The CDR3 DNA follows: TGTGCCAGCAGCTTAGCTGGCGGGAGGGCCGGGGATACGCAGTATTTT. The chain uses TRBV7-7 and TRBJ2-3, with 9 positions matching TRBD2. The CDR3 consists of 16 residues. V lost 0 bases to trimming and J lost 6 bases; unmatched junction nucleotides: 7. Germline V gene lookup returns CDR1 SSHAT and CDR2 FNYEAQ (reference sequence).

The chain carries TRBV6-1 and TRBJ2-7; D is possibly TRBD1 (5 bases). Between the trimmed V and J ends, which lost 6 bases and 3 bases, there was a span of 12 bases. The germline V gene has CDR1 MNHNS and CDR2 SASEGT. CDR3 length: 13 residues. CDR3: CASRRGFIYEQYF. The CDR3 DNA is TGTGCCAGCAGAAGGGGCTTCATCTACGAGCAGTACTTC.

The chain recombines TRBV28 with TRBJ1-2; a weak D match, TRBD1 (5 bases). V was pared by 5 bases and J by 6 bases, with 13 bases between. The germline V gene has CDR1 MDHEN and CDR2 SYDVKM. This CDR3 region has 13 residues. The CDR3 region has the DNA TGTGCCAGCAGTCCCCGGGGGGGTAATGGCTACACCTTC. Its translation is CASSPRGGNGYTF.

V usage is TRBV18 and J usage is TRBJ2-7; D unclear. The ends were cut back, 2 bases at V and 2 bases at J, with 7 bases in the middle. Germline loops: CDR1 KGHSH, CDR2 LQKENI. This CDR3 is 13 amino acids long. CDR3 in DNA: TGTGCCAGCTCACCAGGAGCAGCCTACGAGCAGTACTTC. Its protein is CASSPGAAYEQYF.

CDR3 residues: CSGRSSGANVLTF. The CDR3 DNA reads TGCAGCGGTCGGAGCTCTGGGGCCAACGTCCTGACTTTC. The J gene is TRBJ2-6, the V gene TRBV29-1; D not resolved. The length of the CDR3 is 13 residues. The ends were cut back, 7 bases at V and 0 bases at J, with 7 bases in the middle. CDR1 SQVTM and CDR2 ANQGSEA come from the germline V gene.

This clone was observed a few times. CDR3 coding DNA: TGCGCCAGCAGCTTGGGACAGGGAGGAGTTCAGACCCAGTACTTC. Protein: CASSLGQGGVQTQYF. The chain couples TRBV5-1 to TRBJ2-5, with a possible D match to TRBD1 (7 bases). The CDR3 runs 15 residues. Germline-derived CDR1 and CDR2 are SGHRS and YFSETQ. The germline V and J ends were trimmed by 0 bases and 6 bases, with 15 bases remaining between them.

This clone has a handful of counts. The gene calls are TRBV6-5 and TRBJ1-4; D remains ambiguous. The CDR3 contains 14 residues. V dropped 6 bases and J dropped 0 bases, with 8 bases sitting between them. Germline lookup yields CDR1 MNHEY and CDR2 SVGAGI. DNA for the CDR3: TGTGCCAGCAGCCCCCGACCAACTAATGAAAAACTGTTTTTT. Amino acids: CASSPRPTNEKLFF.

The gene calls are TRBV6-5 and TRBJ2-5, with D maybe TRBD1 (6 bases). From germline, CDR1 is MNHEY and CDR2 SVGAGI. The CDR3 has 14 residues. The V end was cut by 5 bases, the J end by 0 bases, with 10 bases between. CDR3 loop: CASSRTVNQETQYF. The CDR3 nucleotides are TGTGCCAGCAGTAGGACAGTAAACCAAGAGACCCAGTACTTC.

This clone was recorded once. The chain carries TRBV6-1 and TRBJ2-7; 12 bases match TRBD1. The germline V gene has CDR1 MNHNS and CDR2 SASEGT. The V and J ends lost 4 bases and 7 bases, in that order; junction bases with no gene match: 5. The CDR3 is made up of 14 amino acids. As DNA, the CDR3 is TGTGCCAGCAGTGTGGGACAGGGGGCGCAAGAGCAGTACTTC. Translated, it gives CASSVGQGAQEQYF.

This clone was observed a handful of times. The chain recombines TRBV28 with TRBJ1-2; D unclear. Trimming pared 5 bases from V and 8 bases from J, leaving 15 bases between. The CDR3 loop spans 13 amino acids. Germline V gives CDR1 MDHEN, CDR2 SYDVKM. CDR3 amino acids: CASSPMRNLGYTF. As DNA, the CDR3 is TGTGCCAGCAGTCCCATGCGTAACTTGGGCTACACCTTC.

CDR3 DNA sequence: TGCGCCAGCAGCCAAGAAAAGGAGAACACTGAAGCTTTCTTT. This sequence encodes CASSQEKENTEAFF. The chain carries TRBV4-3 and TRBJ1-1; D remains unclear. In germline, CDR1 is LGHNA, CDR2 YSLEER. Trimming shortened V by 0 bases and J by 1 base, and 6 bases separated the two germline ends. The CDR3 is 14 residues long.

This rearrangement joins TRBV5-1 to TRBJ2-1; the D is unclear. Germline CDR1 reads SGHRS; CDR2 reads YFSETQ. CDR3 length: 14 amino acids. Trimming pared 0 bases from V and 10 bases from J, leaving 14 bases between. CDR3 sequence reads: CASSLELAGREQFF. CDR3 DNA: TGCGCCAGCAGCTTGGAACTCGCCGGAAGAGAGCAGTTCTTC.

The chain uses TRBV7-2 and TRBJ1-3; a possible D gene is TRBD1 (5 bases). The CDR3 has 15 amino acids. Trimming cost V 4 bases and J 1 base, with 11 bases left between them. Germline CDR1 reads SGHTA; CDR2 reads FQGNSA. The chain's CDR3 is CASSYNQGSGNTIYF. The CDR3 region has the DNA TGTGCCAGCAGCTACAACCAGGGATCTGGAAACACCATATATTTT.

CDR3 DNA: TGTGCCAGCAGGCTAGCGGGAGACAATGAGCAGTTCTTC. Protein product: CASRLAGDNEQFF. The rearrangement links TRBV27 to TRBJ2-1; 10 nucleotides line up with TRBD2. Trimming at V came to 6 bases and at J to 5 bases, leaving 1 base not matched to a gene. The CDR3 covers 13 residues. Looked up from germline, CDR1 is MNHEY and CDR2 is SMNVEV (reference sequence).

CDR3 residues: CASSGRQFLLYEQYF. The CDR3, as DNA: TGCGCCAGCAGTGGACGACAGTTTCTCCTATACGAGCAGTACTTC. V is TRBV10-2 and J is TRBJ2-7; D is perhaps TRBD1 (5 bases). The CDR3 is 15 amino acids. Trimming removed 4 bases from V and 4 bases from J, with 17 bases in between. Germline-derived CDR1 and CDR2 are WSHSY and SAAADI.

The chain is built from TRBV6-5 and TRBJ1-6; D is unclear. Germline CDR1 and CDR2: MNHEY and SVGAGI. This CDR3 region has 14 residues. With 8 bases removed from V and 7 bases from J, the gap between germline ends came to 15 bases. The CDR3 sequence: CASFSGSGNSPLHF. The CDR3 region has the DNA TGTGCCAGCTTTTCAGGTTCGGGGAATTCACCCCTCCACTTT.

V is TRBV29-1 and J is TRBJ2-1; 9 positions agree with TRBD2. V was pared by 8 bases and J by 7 bases, with 15 bases of the junction left unmatched. From germline, CDR1 is SQVTM and CDR2 ANQGSEA. This CDR3 region has 15 residues. CDR3 sequence (DNA): TGCAGCCCCGGCGGTGCGGGAGGGCCTGGGAATGAGCAGTTCTTC. Amino acid sequence: CSPGGAGGPGNEQFF.

The CDR3 sequence: CASSPPNGQGSTGELFF. The CDR3 bases are TGTGCCAGCTCGCCCCCCAACGGACAGGGAAGTACCGGGGAGCTGTTTTTT. The J gene is TRBJ2-2, the V gene TRBV18, with TRBD1 identical over 8 bases. The CDR3 is 17 amino acids. Germline CDR1 KGHSH, CDR2 LQKENI. Trimming at V came to 6 bases and at J to 5 bases, leaving 14 bases not matched to a gene.

The chain couples TRBV1 to TRBJ2-2; TRBD2, the table's D call, was not compared with the DNA. TRBV1 is given as a pseudogene. The CDR3 runs to 19 residues. The CDR3 here is CTSSQRGPTSGSLSGELFF. The CDR3 nucleotides read TGCACCAGCAGCCAAAGGGGCCCGACTAGCGGGAGTTTGTCCGGGGAGCTGTTTTTT.

The CDR3 DNA is TGTGCCAGCAGTTTCCTAACAGGACAGCTCACAGATACGCAGTATTTT. This translates into CASSFLTGQLTDTQYF. The chain has TRBV28 and TRBJ2-3, with D perhaps matching TRBD1 (6 bases). CDR1 MDHEN and CDR2 SYDVKM come from the germline V gene. Trimming took 3 bases from V and 2 from J, leaving 15 bases between them. The CDR3 consists of 16 residues.

This sequence joins TRBV15 and TRBJ1-5; 8 bases match TRBD1. J was trimmed by 5 bases and V by 2 bases; bases with no gene match: 5. Looked up from germline, CDR1 is LNHNV and CDR2 is YYDKDF (reference sequence). The CDR3 length is 15 residues. The CDR3 protein is CATSRNGQGDQPQHF. In DNA form, the CDR3 reads TGTGCCACCAGCAGAAATGGACAGGGTGATCAGCCCCAGCATTTT.

The V and J genes are TRBV19 and TRBJ2-6; possible D gene TRBD1, 5 bases. CDR1 is LNHDA, CDR2 SQIVND, per germline (reference sequence). The V end lost 4 bases, the J end lost 0 bases, and 10 bases lay between the germline ends. The CDR3 contains 16 residues. The CDR3 nucleotides are TGTGCCAGTAGTAGCCCAGGGTTCTCTGGGGCCAACGTCCTGACTTTC. Its translation is CASSSPGFSGANVLTF.

The rearrangement joins TRBV5-1 to TRBJ2-2; D may be TRBD1 (6 bases). Per germline, CDR1 SGHRS and CDR2 YFSETQ. The CDR3 length is 21 residues. With 0 bases removed from V and 0 bases from J, the gap between germline ends came to 24 bases. The CDR3 nucleotides read TGCGCCAGCAGCTTGGGCCCCTTTCCACCGACAGGCTGGGCGAACACCGGGGAGCTGTTTTTT. Its translation is CASSLGPFPPTGWANTGELFF.

The V gene is TRBV10-1, the J gene TRBJ1-1, with D perhaps TRBD1 (5 bases). The CDR3 covers 15 residues. V was cut by 5 bases and J by 4 bases, with 17 bases left in between. Looked up from germline, CDR1 is WNHNN and CDR2 is SYGVQD (reference sequence). CDR3 loop: CASSPTRLGGTEAFF. For the CDR3, the DNA is TGCGCCAGCAGTCCCACCCGCCTTGGGGGCACTGAAGCTTTCTTT.

CDR3 sequence (DNA): TGTGCCAGCTCACCACTCGCTACGAACACCGGGGAGCTGTTTTTT. It translates to CASSPLATNTGELFF. The V gene is TRBV18, the J gene TRBJ2-2; no definite D call. The germline V gene encodes CDR1 KGHSH and CDR2 LQKENI. The V end was cut by 1 base, the J end by 0 bases, with 6 bases between. The CDR3 sequence is 15 residues long.

In this sample, this clone turned up many times. The CDR3 loop reads CASSESEGIETQYF. Written as DNA, the CDR3 is TGTGCCAGCAGTGAATCGGAGGGAATAGAGACCCAGTACTTC. This chain joins TRBV25-1 and TRBJ2-5; TRBD2 is a possible D gene (6 bases). V was cut by 1 base and J by 4 bases, with 10 bases left in between. Germline loops: CDR1 MGHDK, CDR2 SYGVNS. This CDR3 is built from 14 residues. The whole variable domain, remainder taken from reference TRBV25-1 and TRBJ2-5, is EADIYQTPRYLVIGTGKKITLECSQTMGHDKMYWYQQDPGMELHLIHYSYGVNSTEKGDLSSESTVSRIRTEHFPLTLESARPSHTSQYLCASSESEGIETQYFGPGTRLLVL.